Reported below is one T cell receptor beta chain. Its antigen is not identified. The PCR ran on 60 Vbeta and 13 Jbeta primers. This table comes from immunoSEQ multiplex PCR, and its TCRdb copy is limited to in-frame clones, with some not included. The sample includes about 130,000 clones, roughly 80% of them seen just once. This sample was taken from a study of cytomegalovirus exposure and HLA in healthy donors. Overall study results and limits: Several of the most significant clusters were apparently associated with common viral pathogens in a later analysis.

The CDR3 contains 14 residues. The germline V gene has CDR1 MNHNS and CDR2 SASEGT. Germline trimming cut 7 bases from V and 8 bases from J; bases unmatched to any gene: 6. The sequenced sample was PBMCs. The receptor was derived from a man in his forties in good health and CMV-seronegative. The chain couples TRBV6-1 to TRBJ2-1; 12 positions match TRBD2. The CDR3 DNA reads TGTGCCAGCATCCTGACTAGCGGGAGTTATGAGCAGTTCTTC. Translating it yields CASILTSGSYEQFF.